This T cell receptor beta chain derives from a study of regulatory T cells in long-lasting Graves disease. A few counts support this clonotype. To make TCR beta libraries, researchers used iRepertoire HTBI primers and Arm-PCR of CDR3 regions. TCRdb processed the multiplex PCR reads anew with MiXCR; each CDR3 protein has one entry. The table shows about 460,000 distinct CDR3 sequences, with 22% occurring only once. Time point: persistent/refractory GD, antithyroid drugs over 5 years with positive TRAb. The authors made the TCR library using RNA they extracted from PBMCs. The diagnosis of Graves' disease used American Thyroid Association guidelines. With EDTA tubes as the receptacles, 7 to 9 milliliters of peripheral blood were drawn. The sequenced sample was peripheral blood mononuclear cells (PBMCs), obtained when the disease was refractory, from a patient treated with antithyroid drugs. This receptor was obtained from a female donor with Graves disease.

The CDR3 DNA reads as TGTGCCAGCGCCGGTAATCCCTTCCCTTCTGGGGCCAACGTCCTGACTTTC. It encodes CASAGNPFPSGANVLTF. This rearrangement joins TRBV28 to TRBJ2-6; D unresolved. Trimming cost V 8 bases and J 1 base, with 18 bases left between them. Looked up from germline, CDR1 is MDHEN and CDR2 is SYDVKM. The length of the CDR3 is 17 residues.